The clone carrying this T cell receptor (beta chain) was picked up many times. Via MiXCR, TCRdb re-called the multiplex PCR reads, giving one row per CDR3 protein. Of about 130,000 distinct CDR3 sequences in the sample, just under 20% were seen once. Axillary draining lymph nodes of breast cancer patients supplied the node samples. The CDR3 sequence is 13 residues long. Germline V gene data show CDR1 as SNHLY and CDR2 as FYNNEI. V was shortened by 2 bases and J by 3 bases, with 5 bases between the two germline ends. These data originate in a study of breast tumors, draining lymph nodes, adjacent tissues.

Sequenced input: axillary lymph node tissue. The genes are TRBV2 and TRBJ1-5; D gene uncertain. The sequence derives from a female donor with breast cancer. Some clones in this sample may be carry-over from other donors' samples. The CDR3 is CASSEQANQPQHF. The CDR3 DNA follows: TGTGCCAGCAGTGAACAGGCCAATCAGCCCCAGCATTTT.